The 14 T cell receptor beta chains reported below all come from one sample, sequenced in a study of T and B cells in COVID-19 patients. Each TRB amplification used about 250-550 ng of genomic DNA from blood. Multiplex PCR with BIOMED2 TRB-A/B primer pools amplified TRB rearrangements. TCRdb passed the multiplex PCR reads through MiXCR, listing each CDR3 protein once. The profile shows around 6,400 distinct CDR3 sequences, around 26% of them singletons. Material for sequencing was blood. These receptor sequences come from a human donor with active COVID-19.

By its share, this clonotype is medium-sized. The V and J genes are TRBV18 and TRBJ2-7, with TRBD2 as a possible D gene (6 bases). The CDR3 covers 14 residues. Looked up from germline, CDR1 is KGHSH and CDR2 is LQKENI. V lost 4 bases to trimming and J lost 3 bases, with 13 bases between them. The DNA for the CDR3 is TGTGCCAGCTCACGCCGGGACTCTTACTACGAGCAGTACTTC. Translating gives CASSRRDSYYEQYF.

This clonotype was observed a few times. This sequence joins TRBV2 and TRBJ1-4; no clear D. The V gene lost 3 bases and the J gene lost 3 bases, with 11 bases spanning the gap. This CDR3 comprises 15 residues. Germline V gene sequence: CDR1 SNHLY, CDR2 FYNNEI. The CDR3: CASSEGYRANEKLFF. The CDR3 nucleotides are TGTGCCAGCAGTGAGGGGTATCGGGCTAATGAAAAACTGTTTTTT.

As for this clonotype: Its ends do not fully match the called genes, so a read error is possible. The V gene is TRBV5-1, the J gene TRBJ2-1; 15 bases are shared with TRBD2. CDR3 size: 15 residues. Per the germline V gene, CDR1 is SGHRS and CDR2 is YFSETQ. CDR3 sequence (DNA): TGCGCCGGCAGCGGACTAGCGGGGGGGCAAGTTGAGCAGTTCTTC. This sequence encodes CAGSGLAGGQVEQFF.

This clonotype was seen a handful of times. The chain couples TRBV7-6 to TRBJ1-4; the match to TRBD1 covers 7 bases. The ends lost 4 bases at V and 0 bases at J; junction bases unmatched: 5. The CDR3 sequence is 16 residues long. CDR1 SGHVS and CDR2 FNYEAQ come from the germline V gene. The CDR3 bases are TGTGCCAGCAGCTCGGGACAGCTTACAACTAATGAAAAACTGTTTTTT. Protein product: CASSSGQLTTNEKLFF.

Relative to its sample, this clonotype is medium-sized. The rearrangement links TRBV27 to TRBJ1-6, with D possibly being TRBD1 (6 bases). The CDR3 loop spans 15 amino acids. Trimming cost V 5 bases and J 10 bases, with 18 bases left between them. Germline CDR1 MNHEY, CDR2 SMNVEV (reference sequence). This chain's CDR3 is CASSPLERGGSPLHF. CDR3 bases: TGTGCCAGCAGTCCCCTAGAAAGGGGGGGGTCACCCCTCCACTTT.

The J gene is TRBJ2-7, the V gene TRBV19; tentatively, D is TRBD1 or TRBD2 (7 bases each). The germline gives CDR1 LNHDA, CDR2 SQIVND (reference sequence). V was trimmed by 4 bases and J by 2 bases, leaving 21 bases between them. There are 17 residues in the CDR3. CDR3 coding DNA: TGTGCCAGTAGTAAACGGCCAAGGGGAGGGGGCACCTACGAGCAGTACTTC. Its protein product is CASSKRPRGGGTYEQYF.

The rearrangement uses TRBV5-1 and TRBJ1-5; D might be TRBD1 (6 bases). Germline V lookup: CDR1 SGHRS, CDR2 YFSETQ. CDR3 length: 13 amino acids. The ends were cut back, 2 bases at V and 4 bases at J, with 7 bases in the middle. The CDR3, as DNA: TGCGCCAGCAGCTTAGGACAGAATCAGCCCCAGCATTTT. Translating it yields CASSLGQNQPQHF.

This clonotype came up once. The V call is TRBV30, the J call TRBJ1-2, with a weak D call TRBD1 (5 bases). V lost 0 bases, J lost 6 bases, and 17 bases lay in between. This CDR3 contains 15 residues. The germline gives CDR1 GTSNPN, CDR2 SVGIG (reference sequence). CDR3 sequence (DNA): TGTGCCTGGAGTGTACCAGCGCAGGGCGGGAATGGCTACACCTTC. Protein product: CAWSVPAQGGNGYTF.

The chain uses TRBV7-9 and TRBJ2-1; 9 bases align to TRBD1. V dropped 5 bases and J dropped 1; count of bases not matched to a gene: 6. Germline assignment: CDR1 SEHNR and CDR2 FQNEAQ (reference sequence). The CDR3 totals 16 residues. The CDR3 loop is CASSRFGQGSYNEQFF. CDR3 in DNA: TGTGCCAGCAGCCGCTTCGGACAGGGGTCCTACAATGAGCAGTTCTTC. Full variable domain (rest looked up from reference TRBV7-9 and TRBJ2-1): DTGVSQNPRHKITKRGQNVTFRCDPISEHNRLYWYRQTLGQGPEFLTYFQNEAQLEKSRLLSDRFSAERPKGSFSTLEIQRTEQGDSAMYLCASSRFGQGSYNEQFFGPGTRLTVL.

This clonotype is categorized as medium-sized. This sequence joins TRBV6-5 and TRBJ2-3, with D unresolved. Germline CDR1 is MNHEY and CDR2 is SVGAGI. The CDR3 consists of 14 residues. Trimming left V 5 bases short and J 0 bases short, with 9 bases between. The CDR3 DNA sequence: TGTGCCAGCAGTGGAACCGGCAGCACAGATACGCAGTATTTT. Translated, it gives CASSGTGSTDTQYF.

The CDR3 DNA reads TGCAGTGCTAGAGATTCACGGAGGAACACTGAAGCTTTCTTT. Amino acid sequence: CSARDSRRNTEAFF. The rearrangement uses TRBV20-1 and TRBJ1-1; D unresolved. There are 14 residues in the CDR3. Trimming took 0 bases from V and 1 from J, leaving 9 bases between them. The germline gives CDR1 DFQATT, CDR2 SNEGSKA (reference sequence).

This clonotype rates as medium-sized. The chain joins TRBV18 to TRBJ1-2; possible D gene TRBD1, 5 bases. V shed 3 bases and J shed 3 bases, with 11 bases lying between them. Germline V gene sequence: CDR1 KGHSH, CDR2 LQKENI. The CDR3 extends over 14 amino acids. The CDR3 here is CASSPMTDHYGYTF. The CDR3 DNA reads as TGTGCCAGCTCACCCATGACAGACCACTATGGCTACACCTTC.

The rearrangement joins TRBV20-1 to TRBJ2-2, with TRBD2 identical over 15 bases. The germline CDR1 and CDR2 sequences are DFQATT and SNEGSKA (reference sequence). The junction had 6 bases not matched to a gene; V was cut back by 1 base and J by 6 bases. CDR3 length: 17 amino acids. The CDR3 DNA is TGCAGTGCTAGAGGGACTAGCGGGGGGGCCCTCGCCGGGGAGCTGTTTTTT. Amino acids: CSARGTSGGALAGELFF.

Within the sample, this clonotype is medium-sized. The chain employs TRBV6-1 and TRBJ2-5, with 10 bases matching TRBD1. The CDR3 sequence is 13 residues long. The trim removed 6 bases at V and 5 bases at J, leaving 3 bases unmatched. Per the germline V gene, CDR1 is MNHNS and CDR2 is SASEGT. The CDR3 region is CASSVDRGETQYF. The CDR3 DNA is TGTGCCAGCAGCGTGGACAGGGGGGAGACCCAGTACTTC.